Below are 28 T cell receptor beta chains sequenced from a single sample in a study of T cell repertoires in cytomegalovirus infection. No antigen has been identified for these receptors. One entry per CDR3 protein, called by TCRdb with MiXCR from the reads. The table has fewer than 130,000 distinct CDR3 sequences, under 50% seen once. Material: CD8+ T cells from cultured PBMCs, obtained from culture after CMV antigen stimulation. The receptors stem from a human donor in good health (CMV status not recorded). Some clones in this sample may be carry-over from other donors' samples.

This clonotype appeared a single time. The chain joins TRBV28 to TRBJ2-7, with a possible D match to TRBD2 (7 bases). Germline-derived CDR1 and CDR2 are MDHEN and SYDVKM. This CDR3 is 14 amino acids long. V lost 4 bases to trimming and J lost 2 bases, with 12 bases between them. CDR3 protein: CASSWRGLTYEQYF. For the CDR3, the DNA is TGTGCCAGCAGTTGGCGGGGGCTAACCTACGAGCAGTACTTC.

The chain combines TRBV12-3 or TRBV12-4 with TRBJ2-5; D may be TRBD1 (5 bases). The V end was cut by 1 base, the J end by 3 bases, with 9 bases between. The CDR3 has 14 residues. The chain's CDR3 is CASSLDRMEETQYF. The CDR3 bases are TGTGCCAGCAGTTTAGACAGGATGGAAGAGACCCAGTACTTC.

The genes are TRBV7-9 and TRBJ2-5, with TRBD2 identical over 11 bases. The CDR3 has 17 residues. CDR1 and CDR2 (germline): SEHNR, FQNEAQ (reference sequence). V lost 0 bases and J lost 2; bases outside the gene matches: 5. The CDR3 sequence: CASSLATSGGLQETQYF. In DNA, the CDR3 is TGTGCCAGCAGCTTAGCTACTAGCGGGGGCCTTCAAGAGACCCAGTACTTC.

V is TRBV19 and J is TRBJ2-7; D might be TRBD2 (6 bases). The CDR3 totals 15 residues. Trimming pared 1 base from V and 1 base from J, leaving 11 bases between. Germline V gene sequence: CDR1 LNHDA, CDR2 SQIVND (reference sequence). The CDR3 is CASSIGAGRSYEQYF. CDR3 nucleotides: TGTGCCAGTAGTATAGGAGCGGGCAGGTCCTACGAGCAGTACTTC.

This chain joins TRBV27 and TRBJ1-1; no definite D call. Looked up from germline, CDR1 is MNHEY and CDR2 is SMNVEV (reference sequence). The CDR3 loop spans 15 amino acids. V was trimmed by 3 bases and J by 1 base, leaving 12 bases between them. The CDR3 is CASSFSRGPNTEAFF. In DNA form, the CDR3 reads TGTGCCAGCAGTTTTAGTCGGGGTCCGAACACTGAAGCTTTCTTT.

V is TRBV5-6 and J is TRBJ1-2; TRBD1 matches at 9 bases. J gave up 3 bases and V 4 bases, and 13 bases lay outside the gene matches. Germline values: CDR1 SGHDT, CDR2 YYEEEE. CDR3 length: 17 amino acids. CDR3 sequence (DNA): TGTGCCAGCAGCCAGCTCGGGGGGACAGGGTGGTACTATGGCTACACCTTC. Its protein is CASSQLGGTGWYYGYTF.

The chain's CDR3 is CSARRLAGGADTQYF. Here the CDR3 DNA reads TGCAGTGCTAGAAGGCTAGCGGGGGGGGCAGATACGCAGTATTTT. The chain employs TRBV20-1 and TRBJ2-3, with 12 bases identical to TRBD2. V trimming: 2 bases; J trimming: 4 bases; junction bases outside the gene matches: 4. The CDR3 sequence is 15 residues long. Per germline, CDR1 DFQATT and CDR2 SNEGSKA (reference sequence).

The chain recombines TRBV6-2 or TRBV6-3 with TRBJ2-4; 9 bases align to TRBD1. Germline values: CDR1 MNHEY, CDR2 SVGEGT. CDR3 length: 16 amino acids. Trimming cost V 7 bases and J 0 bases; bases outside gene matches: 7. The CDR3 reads CASTLGQGLAKNIQYF. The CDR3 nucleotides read TGTGCCAGCACCCTGGGACAGGGTTTAGCCAAAAACATTCAGTACTTC.

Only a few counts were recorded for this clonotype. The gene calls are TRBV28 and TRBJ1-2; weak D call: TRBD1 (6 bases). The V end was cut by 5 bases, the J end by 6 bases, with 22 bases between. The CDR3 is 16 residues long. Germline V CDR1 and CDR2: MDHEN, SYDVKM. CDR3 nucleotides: TGTGCCAGCAGTACCCCGCCTCGGGGGGGCGTAGATGGCTACACCTTC. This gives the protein CASSTPPRGGVDGYTF.

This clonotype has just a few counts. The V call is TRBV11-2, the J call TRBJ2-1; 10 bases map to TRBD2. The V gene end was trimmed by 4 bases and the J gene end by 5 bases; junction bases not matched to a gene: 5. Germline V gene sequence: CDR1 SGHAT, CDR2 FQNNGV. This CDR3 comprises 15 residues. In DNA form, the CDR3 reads TGTGCCAGCAGCTCCTGGACTAGCGGAAACAATGAGCAGTTCTTC. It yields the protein CASSSWTSGNNEQFF.

CDR3 coding DNA: TGTGCCAGCAGTGGGGGGACGCCGAACACTGAAGCTTTCTTT. Translated, it gives CASSGGTPNTEAFF. The V and J genes are TRBV6-2 or TRBV6-3 and TRBJ1-1, with D perhaps matching TRBD1 (5 bases). CDR1 and CDR2 (germline): MNHEY, SVGEGT. Trimming removed 5 bases at V and 1 base at J, with 11 bases between. The CDR3 contains 14 residues.

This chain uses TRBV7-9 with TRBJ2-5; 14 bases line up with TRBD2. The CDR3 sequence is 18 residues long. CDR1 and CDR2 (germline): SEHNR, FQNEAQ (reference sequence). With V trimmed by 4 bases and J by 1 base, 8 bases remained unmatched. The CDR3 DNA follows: TGTGCCAGCAGCTCGACGGGACTAGCGGGGGCCCGCCAAGAGACCCAGTACTTC. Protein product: CASSSTGLAGARQETQYF.

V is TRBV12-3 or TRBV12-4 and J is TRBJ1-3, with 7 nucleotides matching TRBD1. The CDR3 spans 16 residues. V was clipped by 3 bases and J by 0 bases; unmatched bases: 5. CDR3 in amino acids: CASSFKTGTSGNTIYF. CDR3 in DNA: TGTGCCAGCAGTTTTAAGACAGGGACCTCTGGAAACACCATATATTTT.

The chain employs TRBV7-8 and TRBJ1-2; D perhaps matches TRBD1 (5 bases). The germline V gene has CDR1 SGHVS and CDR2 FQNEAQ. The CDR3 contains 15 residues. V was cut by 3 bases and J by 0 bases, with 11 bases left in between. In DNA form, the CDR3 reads TGTGCCAGCAGCTTGATAAGGGGCCCTAACTATGGCTACACCTTC. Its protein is CASSLIRGPNYGYTF.

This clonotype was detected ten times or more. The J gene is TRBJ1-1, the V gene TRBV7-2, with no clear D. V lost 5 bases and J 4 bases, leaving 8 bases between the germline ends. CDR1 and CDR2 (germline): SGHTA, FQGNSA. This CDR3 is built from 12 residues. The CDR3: CASSPRTTEAFF. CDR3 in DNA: TGTGCCAGCAGCCCTCGGACCACTGAAGCTTTCTTT.

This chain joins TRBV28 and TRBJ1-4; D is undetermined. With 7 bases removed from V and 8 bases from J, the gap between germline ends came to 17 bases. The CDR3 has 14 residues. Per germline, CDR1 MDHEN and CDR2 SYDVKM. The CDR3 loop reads CASIRGLGDEKLFF. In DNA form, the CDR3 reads TGTGCCAGCATCCGGGGTTTGGGAGACGAAAAACTGTTTTTT.

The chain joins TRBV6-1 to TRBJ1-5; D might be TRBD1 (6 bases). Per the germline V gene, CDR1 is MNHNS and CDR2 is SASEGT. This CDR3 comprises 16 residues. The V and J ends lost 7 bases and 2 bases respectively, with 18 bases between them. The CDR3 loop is CASNGQPFVRNQPQHF. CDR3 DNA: TGTGCCAGCAACGGACAGCCTTTCGTTCGCAATCAGCCCCAGCATTTT.

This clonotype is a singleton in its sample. CDR3 in DNA: TGTGCCAGCAGTCCCGGGACTAGCGGCCACAATGAGCAGTTCTTC. It is translated as CASSPGTSGHNEQFF. The V and J genes are TRBV12-3 or TRBV12-4 and TRBJ2-1; 11 bases map to TRBD2. CDR3 length: 15 residues. V was pared by 5 bases and J by 5 bases, with 5 bases of the junction left unmatched.

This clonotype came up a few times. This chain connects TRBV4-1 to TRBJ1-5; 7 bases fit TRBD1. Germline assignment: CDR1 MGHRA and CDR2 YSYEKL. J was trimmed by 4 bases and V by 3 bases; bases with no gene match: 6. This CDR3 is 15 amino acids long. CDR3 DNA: TGCGCCAGCAGCCACCGACAGGGAGAAAATCAGCCCCAGCATTTT. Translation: CASSHRQGENQPQHF.

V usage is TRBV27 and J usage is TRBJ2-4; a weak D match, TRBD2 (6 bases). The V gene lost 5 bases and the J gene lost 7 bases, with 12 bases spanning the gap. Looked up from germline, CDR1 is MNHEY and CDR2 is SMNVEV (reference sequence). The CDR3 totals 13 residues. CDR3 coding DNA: TGTGCCAGCAGTCAAGGACTAATGAACATTCAGTACTTC. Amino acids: CASSQGLMNIQYF.

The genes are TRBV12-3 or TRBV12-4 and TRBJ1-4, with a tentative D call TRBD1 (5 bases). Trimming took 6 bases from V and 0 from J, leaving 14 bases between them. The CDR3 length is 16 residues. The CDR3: CASSPSGGATNEKLFF. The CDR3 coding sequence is TGTGCCAGCAGCCCGTCGGGGGGGGCAACTAATGAAAAACTGTTTTTT.

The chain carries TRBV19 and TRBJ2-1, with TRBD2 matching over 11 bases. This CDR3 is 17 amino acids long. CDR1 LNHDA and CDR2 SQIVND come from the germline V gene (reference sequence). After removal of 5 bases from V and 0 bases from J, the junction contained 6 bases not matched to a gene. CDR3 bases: TGTGCCAGTAGTCCAACTAGCGGGGGATACTCCTACAATGAGCAGTTCTTC. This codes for CASSPTSGGYSYNEQFF.

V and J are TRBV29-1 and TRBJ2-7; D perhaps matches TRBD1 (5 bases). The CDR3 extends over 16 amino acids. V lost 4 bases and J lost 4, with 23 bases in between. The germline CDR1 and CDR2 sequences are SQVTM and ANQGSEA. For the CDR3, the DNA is TGCAGCGTTGTTACCCAACCAGGGTTATTTGGGTACGAGCAGTACTTC. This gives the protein CSVVTQPGLFGYEQYF.

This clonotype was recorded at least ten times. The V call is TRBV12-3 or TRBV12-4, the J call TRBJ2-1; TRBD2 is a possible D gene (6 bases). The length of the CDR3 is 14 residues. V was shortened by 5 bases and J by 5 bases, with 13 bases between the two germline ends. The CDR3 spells CASSEWGVNNEQFF. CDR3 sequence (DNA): TGTGCCAGCAGTGAGTGGGGGGTAAACAATGAGCAGTTCTTC.

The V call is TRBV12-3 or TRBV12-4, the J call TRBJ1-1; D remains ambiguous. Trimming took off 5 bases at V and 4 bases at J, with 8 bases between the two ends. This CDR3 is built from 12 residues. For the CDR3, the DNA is TGTGCCAGCAGTGTTGGCTTCACTGAAGCTTTCTTT. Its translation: CASSVGFTEAFF.

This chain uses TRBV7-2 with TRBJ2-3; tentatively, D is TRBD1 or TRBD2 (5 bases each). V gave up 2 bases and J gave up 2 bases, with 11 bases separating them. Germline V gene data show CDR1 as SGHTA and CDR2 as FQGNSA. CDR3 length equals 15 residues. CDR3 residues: CASSLRDRVTDTQYF. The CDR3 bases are TGTGCCAGCAGCTTAAGGGACCGGGTCACAGATACGCAGTATTTT.

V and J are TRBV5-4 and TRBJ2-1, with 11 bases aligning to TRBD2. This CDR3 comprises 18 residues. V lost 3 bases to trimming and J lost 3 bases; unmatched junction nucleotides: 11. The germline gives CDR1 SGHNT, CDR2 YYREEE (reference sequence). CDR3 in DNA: TGTGCCAGCAGCTCCCGGGGTAGCGGGGGGGCAAGCTACAATGAGCAGTTCTTC. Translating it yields CASSSRGSGGASYNEQFF.

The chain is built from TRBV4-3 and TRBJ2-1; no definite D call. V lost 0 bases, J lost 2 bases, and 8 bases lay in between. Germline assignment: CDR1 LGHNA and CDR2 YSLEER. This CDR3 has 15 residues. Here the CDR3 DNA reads TGCGCCAGCAGCCAAGATTTTGGGGCCTACAATGAGCAGTTCTTC. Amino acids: CASSQDFGAYNEQFF.